The 16 T cell receptor beta chains below all came from one sample that was sequenced in a study of OX40 agonist ivuxolimab in advanced cancers. Generated by immunoSEQ multiplex PCR, the TCRdb table keeps only in-frame clones and is missing some. The sample contains about 84,000 clones, 85% to 90% of which appear only once. The sequences come from CD4+ or CD8+ T cells sorted from blood, collected in a trial of the OX40 agonist ivuxolimab. The receptor set was obtained from an adult with an advanced solid tumor such as melanoma, head and neck, liver or kidney cancer.

This clone appeared a few times. The sample holds other DNA sequences that translate to the same CDR3. The chain combines TRBV2 with TRBJ1-1; 7 bases are a match to TRBD1. Germline loops: CDR1 SNHLY, CDR2 FYNNEI. Trimming removed 4 bases from V and 1 base from J; junction bases left unmatched: 0. The CDR3 extends over 13 amino acids. CDR3 amino acids: CASSGQGNTEAFF. CDR3 in DNA: TGTGCCAGCAGTGGACAGGGGAACACTGAAGCTTTCTTT.

The rearrangement uses TRBV28 and TRBJ1-2; D gene ambiguous. The length of the CDR3 is 15 residues. V shed 6 bases and J shed 2 bases, with 16 bases lying between them. Germline values: CDR1 MDHEN, CDR2 SYDVKM. CDR3 residues: CASSPIRRMNYGYTF. The DNA of the CDR3 is TGTGCCAGCAGCCCCATCCGACGGATGAACTATGGCTACACCTTC.

The chain couples TRBV29-1 to TRBJ1-2; D gene ambiguous. V was trimmed by 4 bases and J by 7 bases, leaving 10 bases between them. This CDR3 is built from 11 residues. CDR1 is SQVTM, CDR2 ANQGSEA, per germline. The CDR3 bases are TGCAGCGTTGCGAATCCCTCTGGCTACACCTTC. Encoded protein: CSVANPSGYTF.

Details on this clone: At one boundary the junction diverges from the germline segment, which might be a read error. The chain links TRBV7-2 to TRBJ2-4; D may match TRBD1 or TRBD2 (5 bases each). Germline V gives CDR1 SGHTA, CDR2 FQGNSA. This CDR3 is 11 amino acids long. As DNA, the CDR3 is TGTGCCAGCAGCTTAATGGGGGTTCAATACTTC. Encoded protein: CASSLMGVQYF.

The J gene is TRBJ2-6, the V gene TRBV27, with unresolved D. Germline V gene data show CDR1 as MNHEY and CDR2 as SMNVEV (reference sequence). The V and J ends lost 2 bases and 4 bases respectively, with 9 bases between them. CDR3 length: 15 residues. The CDR3 loop is CASSLVTAGANVLTF. The CDR3 coding sequence is TGTGCCAGCAGTTTAGTCACAGCGGGGGCCAACGTCCTGACTTTC.

J is TRBJ2-7 and V is TRBV6-1; 8 bases map to TRBD1. The CDR3 length is 14 residues. Germline CDR1 is MNHNS and CDR2 is SASEGT. V lost 6 bases to trimming and J lost 4 bases; unmatched junction nucleotides: 8. The CDR3 here is CASRYAGGGYEQYV. In DNA form, the CDR3 reads TGTGCCAGCAGGTACGCAGGGGGCGGTTACGAGCAGTACGTC.

A single count supports this clone. The chain carries TRBV11-2 and TRBJ2-5; 9 positions agree with TRBD2. The germline V gene encodes CDR1 SGHAT and CDR2 FQNNGV. The CDR3 is 17 amino acids. The junction had 14 bases not matched to a gene; V was cut back by 4 bases and J by 5 bases. Written as DNA, the CDR3 is TGTGCCAGCAGCTACGTTAGCGGGGGCGCTTCAGGGGAGACCCAGTACTTC. The encoded protein is CASSYVSGGASGETQYF. Together with reference TRBV11-2 and TRBJ2-5, the CDR3 gives the full variable domain: EAGVAQSPRYKIIEKRQSVAFWCNPISGHATLYWYQQILGQGPKLLIQFQNNGVVDDSQLPKDRFSAERLKGVDSTLKIQPAKLEDSAVYLCASSYVSGGASGETQYFGPGTRLLVL.

This rearrangement joins TRBV28 to TRBJ2-7, with a weak D call TRBD2 (7 bases). V was pared by 3 bases and J by 3 bases, with 15 bases between. CDR1 and CDR2 (germline): MDHEN, SYDVKM. The CDR3 spans 15 residues. CDR3 sequence: CASSFGGGRIYEQYV. The CDR3 DNA is TGTGCCAGCAGTTTTGGCGGGGGCCGGATCTACGAGCAGTACGTC.

This sequence joins TRBV28 and TRBJ1-2; 7 bases map to TRBD1. The germline CDR1 and CDR2 sequences are MDHEN and SYDVKM. J gave up 8 bases and V 2 bases, and 5 bases lay outside the gene matches. The CDR3 is 13 amino acids. CDR3 in DNA: TGTGCCAGCAGTTTAATGGGGGGACAGGGCTACACCTTC. Its protein product is CASSLMGGQGYTF.

The chain is built from TRBV5-1 and TRBJ1-5; tentatively, D is TRBD1 (5 bases). Trimming took off 0 bases at V and 8 bases at J, with 9 bases between the two ends. CDR1 and CDR2 (germline): SGHRS, YFSETQ. The CDR3 sequence is 13 residues long. The CDR3 bases are TGCGCCAGCAGCTTGGGTTGGGGGGAGCCCCAGCATTTT. Its translation: CASSLGWGEPQHF. The full variable domain, in which reference TRBV5-1 and TRBJ1-5 provide the parts outside the CDR3, is KAGVTQTPRYLIKTRGQQVTLSCSPISGHRSVSWYQQTPGQGLQFLFEYFSETQRNKGNFPGRFSGRQFSNSRSEMNVSTLELGDSALYLCASSLGWGEPQHFGDGTRLSIL.

This clone occurred once. V and J are TRBV21-1 and TRBJ2-1; no DNA check was done on the table's D call, TRBD1. TRBV21-1 is flagged as a pseudogene. CDR3 length: 11 residues. The CDR3 loop reads CASRDTNEQFF. The DNA of the CDR3 is TGTGCCAGCAGAGACACCAATGAGCAGTTCTTC.

The rearrangement uses TRBV5-1 and TRBJ1-1; possible D gene TRBD1, 5 bases. The germline V gene encodes CDR1 SGHRS and CDR2 YFSETQ. The CDR3 is 13 residues long. V dropped 4 bases and J dropped 7 bases, with 14 bases sitting between them. CDR3 nucleotide sequence: TGCGCCAGCAGCCGAGGTGGGGCCGGTGAAGCTTTCTTT. Its translation is CASSRGGAGEAFF.

The chain couples TRBV5-1 to TRBJ1-1; TRBD1 matches at 8 bases. The CDR3 is 13 residues long. J gave up 2 bases and V 5 bases, and 2 bases lay outside the gene matches. Germline values: CDR1 SGHRS, CDR2 YFSETQ. The DNA of the CDR3 is TGCGCCAGCAGAGGACAGGGCAACACTGAAGCTTTCTTT. Translation gives CASRGQGNTEAFF.

The chain carries TRBV28 and TRBJ2-1; TRBD2 agrees at 7 bases. Per germline, CDR1 MDHEN and CDR2 SYDVKM. V was clipped by 3 bases and J by 5 bases; unmatched bases: 16. This CDR3 has 18 amino acids. CDR3 loop: CASSLVAGRPPGHNEQFF. In nucleotides, the CDR3 is TGTGCCAGCAGTTTGGTAGCGGGCCGCCCCCCTGGACACAATGAGCAGTTCTTC.

This chain's CDR3 is CASTMTNYGYTF. The DNA for the CDR3 is TGTGCCAGTACCATGACGAATTATGGCTACACCTTC. The chain recombines TRBV19 with TRBJ1-2; no clear D. This CDR3 contains 12 residues. V was clipped by 7 bases and J by 5 bases, with 11 bases between them. Germline V gene sequence: CDR1 LNHDA, CDR2 SQIVND (reference sequence). Complete variable domain (other parts from reference TRBV19 and TRBJ1-2): DGGITQSPKYLFRKEGQNVTLSCEQNLNHDAMYWYRQDPGQGLRLIYYSQIVNDFQKGDIAEGYSVSREKKESFPLTVTSAQKNPTAFYLCASTMTNYGYTFGSGTRLTVV.

V gene TRBV4-1 combines with J gene TRBJ2-2; a weak D match, TRBD2 (6 bases). The CDR3 extends over 16 amino acids. Germline assignment: CDR1 MGHRA and CDR2 YSYEKL. The germline V and J ends were trimmed by 1 base and 6 bases, with 15 bases remaining between them. The CDR3 DNA reads TGCGCCAGCAGCCAAGTAAGACTAGTAATCCCCGGGGAGCTGTTTTTT. It is translated as CASSQVRLVIPGELFF.